One and the same sample provided the 15 T cell receptor beta chains below, sequenced in a study of response to subunit inactivated influenza vaccine. TCRdb processed the RT-PCR reads anew with MiXCR; each CDR3 protein has one entry. Counted here are approximately 530,000 distinct CDR3 sequences, less than 10% occurring once; the ten biggest clones make up 13%. Here the sequenced sample was PBMCs from blood, taken less than 30 months after vaccination. The receptors stem from a man between 45 and 75 years old who received an inactivated influenza vaccine.

This clonotype appeared a few times. The chain couples TRBV2 to TRBJ2-5, with D possibly matching TRBD1 (6 bases). The V gene lost 6 bases and the J gene lost 4 bases, with 12 bases spanning the gap. CDR3 length: 13 amino acids. Germline values: CDR1 SNHLY, CDR2 FYNNEI. In DNA, the CDR3 is TGTGCCAGCAGATCACAGGGCGGAGAGACCCAGTACTTC. Translation gives CASRSQGGETQYF.

This clonotype occurred many times. The chain uses TRBV18 and TRBJ1-3; D gene unclear. Trimming stripped 6 bases from V and 0 bases from J, with 6 bases between. This CDR3 region has 13 residues. Germline CDR1 and CDR2: KGHSH and LQKENI. The CDR3 DNA sequence: TGTGCCAGCTCGCGAAACTCTGGAAACACCATATATTTT. Translating gives CASSRNSGNTIYF.

This clonotype was counted between two and nine times. The rearrangement joins TRBV5-1 to TRBJ2-2; 12 nucleotides line up with TRBD2. V lost 7 bases to trimming and J lost 4 bases; unmatched junction nucleotides: 17. The length of the CDR3 is 19 residues. CDR1 and CDR2 (germline): SGHRS, YFSETQ. The CDR3 DNA follows: TGCGCCAGCGGCAAGGGTCAGAAAGCGGGACTAGCGGGCACCGGGGAGCTGTTTTTT. It codes for CASGKGQKAGLAGTGELFF.

This clonotype turned up a few times. The chain carries TRBV29-1 and TRBJ1-1, with 8 bases matching TRBD1. The junction had 6 bases not matched to a gene; V was cut back by 6 bases and J by 3 bases. This CDR3 has 13 amino acids. Germline lookup yields CDR1 SQVTM and CDR2 ANQGSEA. This CDR3 is CSVERQGHTEAFF. In DNA form, the CDR3 reads TGCAGCGTCGAACGACAGGGGCACACTGAAGCTTTCTTT.

The J gene is TRBJ2-6, the V gene TRBV28, with 10 bases matching TRBD2. CDR1 MDHEN and CDR2 SYDVKM come from the germline V gene. V trimming: 7 bases; J trimming: 3 bases; junction bases outside the gene matches: 12. The CDR3 runs 18 residues. CDR3 sequence reads: CASTPPWSSGSGANVLTF. The CDR3 nucleotides are TGTGCCAGCACCCCCCCCTGGTCTAGCGGGAGTGGGGCCAACGTCCTGACTTTC.

This chain joins TRBV7-2 and TRBJ1-3, with D possibly being TRBD1 (5 bases). CDR1 SGHTA and CDR2 FQGNSA come from the germline V gene. The germline V and J ends were trimmed by 4 bases and 3 bases, with 13 bases remaining between them. The CDR3 runs 15 residues. The CDR3 sequence: CASSSADSFGNTIYF. The CDR3 DNA sequence: TGTGCCAGCAGCTCGGCCGACAGCTTTGGAAACACCATATATTTT.

This clonotype was detected many times. This rearrangement joins TRBV6-2 or TRBV6-3 to TRBJ1-5; 7 bases map to TRBD1. The CDR3 consists of 16 residues. Germline V lookup: CDR1 MNHEY, CDR2 SVGEGT. The V and J ends lost 3 bases and 6 bases, in that order; junction bases with no gene match: 11. The CDR3 loop is CASSYRDRGFGQPQHF. CDR3 DNA: TGTGCCAGCAGTTATAGGGACAGAGGATTTGGTCAGCCCCAGCATTTT.

The chain links TRBV7-9 to TRBJ2-1; a possible D gene is TRBD1 (5 bases). The CDR3 runs 15 residues. Germline assignment: CDR1 SEHNR and CDR2 FQNEAQ (reference sequence). The V end lost 6 bases, the J end lost 4 bases, and 16 bases lay between the germline ends. The CDR3 sequence is CASSRNTDRYNEQFF. In DNA, the CDR3 is TGTGCCAGCAGTCGAAACACTGACAGATACAATGAGCAGTTCTTC.

In this sample, this clonotype turned up a few times. CDR3 DNA: TGTGCCAGCAGCTCCCCGACTGGCGCGAACACCGGGGAGCTGTTTTTT. Amino acid sequence: CASSSPTGANTGELFF. The chain recombines TRBV7-2 with TRBJ2-2; D not resolved. The CDR3 runs 16 residues. Trimming shortened V by 4 bases and J by 0 bases, and 12 bases separated the two germline ends. Germline V gene data show CDR1 as SGHTA and CDR2 as FQGNSA.

This clonotype appeared a few times. The CDR3 DNA sequence: TGTGCCAGCAGTGAGGGTCTAAGGGGAGAGACCCAGTACTTC. Translation: CASSEGLRGETQYF. This sequence joins TRBV25-1 and TRBJ2-5; D is possibly TRBD1 (5 bases). V was cut by 3 bases and J by 4 bases, with 12 bases left in between. This CDR3 comprises 14 residues. The germline V gene has CDR1 MGHDK and CDR2 SYGVNS.

The rearrangement links TRBV6-1 to TRBJ1-1; D uncertain. The CDR3 covers 14 residues. Between the trimmed V and J ends, which lost 0 bases and 1 base, there was a span of 6 bases. The germline V gene encodes CDR1 MNHNS and CDR2 SASEGT. CDR3 region: CASSEARGNTEAFF. In DNA form, the CDR3 reads TGTGCCAGCAGTGAAGCGCGCGGGAACACTGAAGCTTTCTTT.

The rearrangement joins TRBV20-1 to TRBJ1-5; 10 nucleotides align to TRBD1. With V trimmed by 5 bases and J by 5 bases, 6 bases remained unmatched. CDR1 is DFQATT and CDR2 is SNEGSKA in the germline V gene (reference sequence). The CDR3 contains 14 residues. CDR3 sequence reads: CSAEGQGPYQPQHF. The CDR3 DNA is TGCAGTGCTGAGGGACAGGGGCCGTATCAGCCCCAGCATTTT.

This clonotype was seen only a few times. The V call is TRBV28, the J call TRBJ2-5; 8 nucleotides align to TRBD2. The trim removed 4 bases at V and 3 bases at J, leaving 13 bases unmatched. Germline V gene data show CDR1 as MDHEN and CDR2 as SYDVKM. CDR3 length: 17 residues. The CDR3 coding sequence is TGTGCCAGCAGTTATCCAACGGTAGGACTAGCAAAAGAGACCCAGTACTTC. The encoded protein is CASSYPTVGLAKETQYF.

This clonotype was picked up many times. This rearrangement joins TRBV20-1 to TRBJ2-5; 10 positions match TRBD1. This CDR3 has 14 amino acids. The V gene's germline CDR1 is DFQATT and CDR2 SNEGSKA (reference sequence). J lost 0 bases, V lost 6 bases, and 4 bases had no gene match. The CDR3 coding sequence is TGCAGTGCCCGGGACAGGGGCCACCAAGAGACCCAGTACTTC. Translation gives CSARDRGHQETQYF.

This clonotype has ten or more counts. The chain couples TRBV7-2 to TRBJ1-2; 8 bases map to TRBD1. Germline V CDR1 and CDR2: SGHTA, FQGNSA. Trimming cost V 6 bases and J 3 bases; bases outside gene matches: 9. This CDR3 has 15 amino acids. Here the CDR3 DNA reads TGTGCCAGCAGTTTTGCCTCGACAGGGGACTATGGCTACACCTTC. Translated, it gives CASSFASTGDYGYTF.